A single sample is the source of the 31 T cell receptor beta chains below, sequenced in a study of shared clonotypes between healthy human individuals (dated by TCRdb to the early 2020s). The library came from the immunoSEQ multiplex PCR assay. Sourced from immuneACCESS, this table was stored by TCRdb with only in-frame sequences that have V and J called. A share of the clones is absent; for the studies checked, an unresolved V gene accounts for under half, and the remainder has no known explanation. Here the sample has around 1,000,000 clones; roughly 80% occur a single time. In total, the top ten clones hold almost 0.9% of the sample. The sample was memory CD4+ T cells from PBMCs. The cell subset or site label, read with the paper, signifies: CD45RA-negative fraction. The receptors come from a man aged 18-30 years in good health. Some clones in this sample may be carry-over from other donors' samples.

Note on this clone: The CDR3 end shows no conserved phenylalanine or tryptophan, and so a read error is likely. The V gene is TRBV4-2, the J gene TRBJ2-2; D is unresolved. This CDR3 is 14 amino acids long. In germline, CDR1 is LGHNA, CDR2 YNFKEQ. Trimming cost V 1 base and J 8 bases, with 11 bases left between them. The CDR3 protein is CASSQGMASGELFS. The CDR3 region has the DNA TGTGCCAGCAGCCAAGGGATGGCTTCGGGGGAGCTGTTTTCT.

The chain couples TRBV1 to TRBJ2-5. TRBV1 is an annotated pseudogene. The CDR3 has 19 residues. The CDR3 sequence is CTSSPWDPLTMSDMGTQYF. In nucleotides, the CDR3 is TGCACCAGCAGCCCCTGGGACCCCTTAACCATGAGTGACATGGGGACCCAGTACTTC.

This clone was detected only once. CDR3 loop: CATLTQGRGHGYTF. The CDR3 bases are TGTGCCACCCTTACACAGGGCAGGGGGCATGGCTACACCTTC. The chain is built from TRBV28 and TRBJ1-2; 8 bases fit TRBD1. The V and J ends lost 10 bases and 6 bases, in that order; junction bases with no gene match: 13. The CDR3 is 14 amino acids. CDR1 MDHEN and CDR2 SYDVKM come from the germline V gene.

The chain has TRBV5-1 and TRBJ2-3; 9 bases are a match to TRBD1. After removal of 0 bases from V and 3 bases from J, the junction contained 8 bases not matched to a gene. Germline V gives CDR1 SGHRS, CDR2 YFSETQ. The CDR3 spans 17 residues. CDR3 protein: CASSLADRGRGTDTQYF. The DNA for the CDR3 is TGCGCCAGCAGCTTGGCCGACAGGGGGAGGGGAACAGATACGCAGTATTTT.

As to this clone: Given a much more abundant clone one base away, this may be a read error. The chain links TRBV18 to TRBJ1-1; tentative D call: TRBD1 (5 bases). Trimming stripped 4 bases from V and 4 bases from J, with 10 bases between. This CDR3 spans 13 amino acids. Germline CDR1 and CDR2: KGHSH and LQKENI. The CDR3 protein is CASSQDGGTEAFF. CDR3 sequence (DNA): TGTGCCAGCTCACAAGACGGGGGCACTGAAGCTTTCTTT.

The genes are TRBV27 and TRBJ2-7; 7 bases are a match to TRBD2. The V gene end was trimmed by 6 bases and the J gene end by 3 bases; junction bases not matched to a gene: 5. Germline CDR1 reads MNHEY; CDR2 reads SMNVEV (reference sequence). The CDR3 is 13 residues long. CDR3 sequence: CASSPAGDYEQYF. The CDR3 DNA reads as TGTGCCAGCAGCCCCGCGGGGGACTACGAGCAGTACTTC.

This clone has ten or more counts. V is TRBV2 and J is TRBJ1-1; 9 bases fit TRBD1. The CDR3 runs to 13 residues. V was clipped by 3 bases and J by 6 bases; unmatched bases: 2. Germline CDR1 reads SNHLY; CDR2 reads FYNNEI. CDR3 region: CASSDGTGSEAFF. In DNA, the CDR3 is TGTGCCAGCAGTGACGGGACAGGGTCTGAAGCTTTCTTT.

V gene TRBV5-1 combines with J gene TRBJ2-2; TRBD2 might be the D (5 bases). V shed 0 bases and J shed 4 bases, with 13 bases lying between them. CDR1 and CDR2 (germline): SGHRS, YFSETQ. CDR3 size: 16 residues. DNA for the CDR3: TGCGCCAGCAGCTTGGTCCTAGCCGGGCCCACCGGGGAGCTGTTTTTT. Its translation is CASSLVLAGPTGELFF.

J is TRBJ2-4 and V is TRBV28, with 7 bases identical to TRBD2. Germline V gene lookup returns CDR1 MDHEN and CDR2 SYDVKM. This CDR3 spans 15 amino acids. The junction had 4 bases not matched to a gene; V was cut back by 2 bases and J by 3 bases. CDR3 residues: CASSLGTGGKNIQYF. CDR3 coding DNA: TGTGCCAGCAGTTTAGGGACGGGAGGCAAAAACATTCAGTACTTC.

The rearrangement joins TRBV30 to TRBJ1-2, with D maybe TRBD1 (5 bases). The length of the CDR3 is 12 residues. V was shortened by 2 bases and J by 4 bases, with 8 bases between the two germline ends. Germline-derived CDR1 and CDR2 are GTSNPN and SVGIG (reference sequence). The CDR3, as DNA: TGTGCCTGGAGTAGACAGAGCTATGGCTACACCTTC. Its protein is CAWSRQSYGYTF.

The chain uses TRBV27 and TRBJ2-7, with 8 bases aligning to TRBD2. The CDR3 sequence is 14 residues long. CDR1 and CDR2 from the germline V gene are MNHEY and SMNVEV (reference sequence). V shed 8 bases and J 2 bases; nucleotides not matched to a gene: 8. As DNA, the CDR3 is TGTGCCAGCGCTGCGGCGGGAGGTCCCTACGAGCAGTACTTC. It is translated as CASAAAGGPYEQYF.

The CDR3 sequence: CASSSGTSGTEQYF. The CDR3, as DNA: TGTGCCAGCAGCTCCGGGACTAGCGGGACCGAGCAGTACTTC. The chain recombines TRBV7-2 with TRBJ2-7; 13 positions agree with TRBD2. Germline trimming cut 4 bases from V and 6 bases from J; bases unmatched to any gene: 3. Germline CDR1 and CDR2: SGHTA and FQGNSA. The CDR3 length is 14 residues.

The chain is built from TRBV6-5 and TRBJ2-1, with unresolved D. With 3 bases removed from V and 4 bases from J, the gap between germline ends came to 7 bases. From germline, CDR1 is MNHEY and CDR2 SVGAGI. CDR3 length: 13 residues. The CDR3 sequence: CASSYAIYNEQFF. DNA for the CDR3: TGTGCCAGCAGTTATGCTATTTACAATGAGCAGTTCTTC.

A word on this clone: This specimen includes other DNA sequences encoding the same CDR3. The chain joins TRBV5-4 to TRBJ1-1, with D unresolved. CDR3 size: 13 residues. CDR1 and CDR2 from the germline V gene are SGHNT and YYREEE (reference sequence). Trimming removed 0 bases at V and 1 base at J, with 4 bases between. CDR3 region: CASSLGANTEAFF. CDR3 coding DNA: TGTGCCAGCAGCTTGGGGGCGAACACTGAAGCTTTCTTT.

The table lists this clone with many counts. The chain employs TRBV5-4 and TRBJ2-7; 9 bases line up with TRBD2. The CDR3 is 17 amino acids. From germline, CDR1 is SGHNT and CDR2 YYREEE (reference sequence). V shed 3 bases and J 0 bases; nucleotides not matched to a gene: 10. CDR3 region: CASSSLVAGGSSYEQYF. CDR3 coding DNA: TGTGCCAGCAGCTCGCTCGTCGCGGGGGGGAGCTCCTACGAGCAGTACTTC.

In nucleotides, the CDR3 is TGTGCCAGCAGTTTAGGGGGGACTAATGAAAAACTGTTTTTT. Protein sequence: CASSLGGTNEKLFF. The chain has TRBV6-6 and TRBJ1-4; maybe TRBD1 (6 bases). V was clipped by 4 bases and J by 2 bases, with 8 bases between them. Per germline, CDR1 MNHNY and CDR2 SVGAGI (reference sequence). The CDR3 runs 14 residues.

The rearrangement joins TRBV5-1 to TRBJ2-7; 9 bases are shared with TRBD2. The CDR3 extends over 13 amino acids. Germline V gene lookup returns CDR1 SGHRS and CDR2 YFSETQ. J was trimmed by 6 bases and V by 7 bases; bases with no gene match: 8. CDR3 loop: CASCLAGLSEQYF. In nucleotides, the CDR3 is TGCGCCAGCTGCCTAGCGGGACTTTCCGAGCAGTACTTC.

The chain recombines TRBV9 with TRBJ2-1, with no clear D. Germline CDR1 is SGDLS and CDR2 is YYNGEE. The V gene lost 4 bases and the J gene lost 5 bases, with 10 bases spanning the gap. This CDR3 is built from 13 residues. This CDR3 reads CASSREVDNEQFF. CDR3 coding DNA: TGTGCCAGCAGCCGTGAGGTGGACAATGAGCAGTTCTTC. Combining the CDR3 with reference TRBV9 and TRBJ2-1 gives the whole variable domain DSGVTQTPKHLITATGQRVTLRCSPRSGDLSVYWYQQSLDQGLQFLIQYYNGEERAKGNILERFSAQQFPDLHSELNLSSLELGDSALYFCASSREVDNEQFFGPGTRLTVL.

This chain links TRBV5-6 with TRBJ2-7; D is tentatively TRBD1 or TRBD2 (7 bases each). CDR1 SGHDT and CDR2 YYEEEE come from the germline V gene. Trimming left V 4 bases short and J 0 bases short, with 14 bases between. This CDR3 contains 15 residues. DNA of the CDR3: TGTGCCAGCAGCCACCTCAGGGGGGGCTCCTACGAGCAGTACTTC. Encoded protein: CASSHLRGGSYEQYF.

The J gene is TRBJ2-2, the V gene TRBV5-6; 12 bases agree with TRBD2. Germline values: CDR1 SGHDT, CDR2 YYEEEE. There are 17 residues in the CDR3. V gave up 0 bases and J gave up 6 bases; unmatched junction bases: 6. In DNA form, the CDR3 reads TGTGCCAGCAGCTTGGGACTAGCGGGAGTTTGGGCCGGGGAGCTGTTTTTT. This encodes CASSLGLAGVWAGELFF.

This clone came up a few times. The chain links TRBV15 to TRBJ2-3; possibly TRBD2 for D (6 bases). Germline CDR1 reads LNHNV; CDR2 reads YYDKDF (reference sequence). V lost 1 base and J 6 bases, leaving 14 bases between the germline ends. The CDR3 sequence is 15 residues long. CDR3 loop: CATSRVGGSADTQYF. CDR3 DNA sequence: TGTGCCACCAGCAGAGTGGGGGGATCAGCGGATACGCAGTATTTT.

J is TRBJ2-1 and V is TRBV18, with D perhaps matching TRBD1 (6 bases). Germline V gene lookup returns CDR1 KGHSH and CDR2 LQKENI. V was pared by 5 bases and J by 1 base, with 12 bases between. CDR3 length equals 15 residues. This CDR3 is CASSEYGQSYNEQFF. The CDR3 coding sequence is TGTGCCAGCTCAGAATACGGACAGTCCTACAATGAGCAGTTCTTC.

The chain is built from TRBV28 and TRBJ1-4; D gene ambiguous. The germline V and J ends were trimmed by 7 bases and 7 bases, with 13 bases remaining between them. The CDR3 covers 13 residues. Germline V lookup: CDR1 MDHEN, CDR2 SYDVKM. The CDR3 is CASNAGASEKLFF. CDR3 DNA: TGTGCCAGCAACGCAGGCGCCAGTGAAAAACTGTTTTTT.

The chain joins TRBV7-9 to TRBJ2-3; the D gene is possibly TRBD1 (5 bases). The germline V and J ends were trimmed by 1 base and 0 bases, with 8 bases remaining between them. CDR3 length equals 15 residues. Germline V CDR1 and CDR2: SEHNR, FQNEAQ (reference sequence). CDR3 DNA: TGTGCCAGCAGCTTAGGCAGGGCAAGCACAGATACGCAGTATTTT. This encodes CASSLGRASTDTQYF.

The V and J genes are TRBV4-2 and TRBJ2-1; D gene ambiguous. Looked up from germline, CDR1 is LGHNA and CDR2 is YNFKEQ. This CDR3 is 15 amino acids long. The germline V and J ends were trimmed by 3 bases and 9 bases, with 18 bases remaining between them. CDR3 region: CASSHQDRLYREQFF. In nucleotides, the CDR3 is TGTGCCAGCAGCCACCAAGATCGCCTGTACCGTGAGCAGTTCTTC.

On this clone: This sequence may be a read error, since a much larger clone differs from it by one base. The chain carries TRBV5-1 and TRBJ2-7; 13 bases align to TRBD2. The junction had 7 bases not matched to a gene; V was cut back by 1 base and J by 6 bases. This CDR3 comprises 16 residues. CDR1 and CDR2 (germline): SGHRS, YFSETQ. The CDR3 region has the DNA TGCGCCAGCAGCTTGACACTAGCGGGAGGGCCAAGCGAGCAGTACTTC. Translating gives CASSLTLAGGPSEQYF.

The chain is built from TRBV28 and TRBJ2-1; TRBD2 matches 9 bases. CDR1 and CDR2 (germline): MDHEN, SYDVKM. CDR3 size: 15 residues. J gave up 6 bases and V 4 bases, and 7 bases lay outside the gene matches. The CDR3 nucleotides are TGTGCCAGCAGTTCTACCGGGACTAGCCTCAATGAGCAGTTCTTC. Protein sequence: CASSSTGTSLNEQFF.

The chain is built from TRBV5-1 and TRBJ2-5; D may match TRBD1 or TRBD2 (6 bases each). The V end lost 6 bases, the J end lost 4 bases, and 13 bases lay between the germline ends. Germline CDR1 SGHRS, CDR2 YFSETQ. This CDR3 has 13 amino acids. This CDR3 is CASTSRGRETQYF. The CDR3 nucleotides are TGCGCCAGCACAAGCCGGGGGCGAGAGACCCAGTACTTC.

The chain carries TRBV5-1 and TRBJ2-7; D unresolved. In germline, CDR1 is SGHRS, CDR2 YFSETQ. With 0 bases removed from V and 2 bases from J, the gap between germline ends came to 9 bases. CDR3 size: 14 residues. In nucleotides, the CDR3 is TGCGCCAGCAGCTTGGCGGGCAGTACCTACGAGCAGTACTTC. Translation gives CASSLAGSTYEQYF. The full variable domain, in which reference TRBV5-1 and TRBJ2-7 provide the parts outside the CDR3, is KAGVTQTPRYLIKTRGQQVTLSCSPISGHRSVSWYQQTPGQGLQFLFEYFSETQRNKGNFPGRFSGRQFSNSRSEMNVSTLELGDSALYLCASSLAGSTYEQYFGPGTRLTVT.

The genes are TRBV28 and TRBJ2-5, with D unresolved. V lost 6 bases and J 4 bases, leaving 12 bases between the germline ends. Germline loops: CDR1 MDHEN, CDR2 SYDVKM. CDR3 length: 13 amino acids. DNA for the CDR3: TGTGCCAGCAGACCACCGACGCCAGAGACCCAGTACTTC. This codes for CASRPPTPETQYF.

The CDR3 here is CASSPGGLAGGSIDEQYF. DNA for the CDR3: TGCGCCAGCAGCCCAGGAGGACTAGCGGGAGGGTCTATAGACGAGCAGTACTTC. V is TRBV5-1 and J is TRBJ2-7; 15 nucleotides match TRBD2. The CDR3 is 18 amino acids. With V trimmed by 4 bases and J by 5 bases, 13 bases remained unmatched. CDR1 is SGHRS and CDR2 is YFSETQ in the germline V gene.